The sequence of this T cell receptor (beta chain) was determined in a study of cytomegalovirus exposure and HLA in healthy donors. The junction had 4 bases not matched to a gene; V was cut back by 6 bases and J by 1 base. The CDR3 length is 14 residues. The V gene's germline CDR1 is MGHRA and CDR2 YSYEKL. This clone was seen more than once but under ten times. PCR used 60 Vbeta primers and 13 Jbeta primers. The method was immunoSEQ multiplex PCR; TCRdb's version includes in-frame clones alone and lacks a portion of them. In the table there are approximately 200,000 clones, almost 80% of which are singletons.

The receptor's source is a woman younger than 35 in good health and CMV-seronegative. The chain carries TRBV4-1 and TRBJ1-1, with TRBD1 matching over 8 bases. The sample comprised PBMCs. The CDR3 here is CASSPGTGNTEAFF. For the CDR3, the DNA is TGCGCCAGCAGTCCCGGGACAGGGAACACTGAAGCTTTCTTT.